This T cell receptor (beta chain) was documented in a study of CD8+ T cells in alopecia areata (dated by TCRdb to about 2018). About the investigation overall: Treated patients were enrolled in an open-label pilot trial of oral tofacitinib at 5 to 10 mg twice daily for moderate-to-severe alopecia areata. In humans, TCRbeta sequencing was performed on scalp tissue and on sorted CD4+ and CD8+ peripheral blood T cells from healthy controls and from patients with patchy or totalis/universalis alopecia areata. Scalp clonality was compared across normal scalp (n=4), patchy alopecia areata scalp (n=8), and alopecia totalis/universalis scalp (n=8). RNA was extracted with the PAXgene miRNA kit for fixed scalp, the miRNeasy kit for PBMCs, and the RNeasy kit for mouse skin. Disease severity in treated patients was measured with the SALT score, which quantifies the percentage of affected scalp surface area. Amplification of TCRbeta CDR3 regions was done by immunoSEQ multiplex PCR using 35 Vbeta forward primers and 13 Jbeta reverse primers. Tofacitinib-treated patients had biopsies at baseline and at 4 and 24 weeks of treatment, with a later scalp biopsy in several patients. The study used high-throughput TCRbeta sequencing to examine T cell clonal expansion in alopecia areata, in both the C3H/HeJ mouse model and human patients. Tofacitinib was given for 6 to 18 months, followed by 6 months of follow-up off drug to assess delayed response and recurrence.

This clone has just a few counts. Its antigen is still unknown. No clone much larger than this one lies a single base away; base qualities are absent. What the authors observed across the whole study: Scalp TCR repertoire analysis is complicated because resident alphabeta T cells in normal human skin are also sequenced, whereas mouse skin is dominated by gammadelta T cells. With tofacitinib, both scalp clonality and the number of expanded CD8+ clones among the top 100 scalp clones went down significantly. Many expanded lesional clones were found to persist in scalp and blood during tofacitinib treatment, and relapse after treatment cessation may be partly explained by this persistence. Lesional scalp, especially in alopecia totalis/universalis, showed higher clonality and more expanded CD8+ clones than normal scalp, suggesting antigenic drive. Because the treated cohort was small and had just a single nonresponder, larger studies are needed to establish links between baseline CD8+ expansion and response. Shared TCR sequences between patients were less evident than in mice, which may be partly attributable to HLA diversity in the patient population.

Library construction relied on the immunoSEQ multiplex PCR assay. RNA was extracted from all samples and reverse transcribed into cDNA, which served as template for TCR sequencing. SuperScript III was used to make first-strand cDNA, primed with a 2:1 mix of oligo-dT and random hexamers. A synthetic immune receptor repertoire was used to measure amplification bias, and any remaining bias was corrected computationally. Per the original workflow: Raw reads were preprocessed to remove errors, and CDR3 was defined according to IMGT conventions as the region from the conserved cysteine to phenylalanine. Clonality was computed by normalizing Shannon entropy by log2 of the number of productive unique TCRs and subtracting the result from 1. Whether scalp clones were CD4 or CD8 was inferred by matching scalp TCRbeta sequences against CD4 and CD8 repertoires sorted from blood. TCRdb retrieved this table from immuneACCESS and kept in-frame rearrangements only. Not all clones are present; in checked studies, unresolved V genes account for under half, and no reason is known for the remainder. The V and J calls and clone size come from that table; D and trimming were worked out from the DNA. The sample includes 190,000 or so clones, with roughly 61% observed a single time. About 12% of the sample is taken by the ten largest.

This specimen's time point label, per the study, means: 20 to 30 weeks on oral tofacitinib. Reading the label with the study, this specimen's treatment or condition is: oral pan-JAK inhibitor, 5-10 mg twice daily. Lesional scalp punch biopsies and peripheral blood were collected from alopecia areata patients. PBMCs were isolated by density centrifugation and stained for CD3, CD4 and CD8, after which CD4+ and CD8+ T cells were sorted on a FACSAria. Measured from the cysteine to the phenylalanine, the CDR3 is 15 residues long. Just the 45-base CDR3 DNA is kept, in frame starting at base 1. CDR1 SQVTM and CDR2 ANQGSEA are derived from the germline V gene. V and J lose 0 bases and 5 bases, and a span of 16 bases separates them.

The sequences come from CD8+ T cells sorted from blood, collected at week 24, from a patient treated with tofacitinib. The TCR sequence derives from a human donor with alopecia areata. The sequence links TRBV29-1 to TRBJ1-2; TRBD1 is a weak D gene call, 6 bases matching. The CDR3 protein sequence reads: CSVEEGASAVYGYTF. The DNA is TGCAGCGTTGAAGAGGGGGCCTCAGCGGTTTATGGCTACACCTTC.